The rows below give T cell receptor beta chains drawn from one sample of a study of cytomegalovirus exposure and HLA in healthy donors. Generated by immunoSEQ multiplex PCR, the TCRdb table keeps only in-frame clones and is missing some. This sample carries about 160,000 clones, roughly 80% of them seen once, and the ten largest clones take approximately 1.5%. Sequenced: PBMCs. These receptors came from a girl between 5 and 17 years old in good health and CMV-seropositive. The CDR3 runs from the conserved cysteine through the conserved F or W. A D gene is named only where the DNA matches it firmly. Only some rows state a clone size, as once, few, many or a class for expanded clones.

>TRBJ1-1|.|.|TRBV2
TGTGCCAGCAGAGACAATGGCGACACTGAAGCTTTCTTT
CASRDNGDTEAFF
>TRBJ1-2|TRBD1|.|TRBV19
TGTGCCACCCTGGACAGGGGGCCAGGCTATGGCTACACCTTC
CATLDRGPGYGYTF
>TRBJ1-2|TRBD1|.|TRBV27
TGTGCCAGCAGTCTACAGGGGGCGCGCGATGGCTACACCTTC
CASSLQGARDGYTF
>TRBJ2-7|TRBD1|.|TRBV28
TGTGCCAGCACCCCCGCTGGGACAGGTTCCCACGAGCAGTACTTC
CASTPAGTGSHEQYF
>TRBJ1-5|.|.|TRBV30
TGTGCCTGGAGTTCGAGTAGCAATCAGCCCCAGCATTTT
CAWSSSSNQPQHF
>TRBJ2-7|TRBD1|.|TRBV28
TGTGCCAGCAGTTTACAACGCCGGACAGGGGTAACCTACGAGCAGTACTTC
CASSLQRRTGVTYEQYF
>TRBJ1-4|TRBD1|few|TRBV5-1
TGCGCCAGCAGCTTGGGTGGGACAGGGGGCCCCCCCGACGAAAAACTGTTTTTT
CASSLGGTGGPPDEKLFF
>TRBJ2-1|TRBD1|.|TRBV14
TGTGCCACTACGCCCGGGACAGGGGGCGGACTAGCGTCCGTAGTTTGGTACAATGAGCAGTTCTTC
CATTPGTGGGLASVVWYNEQFF
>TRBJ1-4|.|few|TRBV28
TGTGCCAGCAGCCGAGCCAAGGCAGGACAAAATGAAAAACTGTTTTTT
CASSRAKAGQNEKLFF
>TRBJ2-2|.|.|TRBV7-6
TGTGCCAGCAGCTTAGGGTCCGGGGGATCGGGGGAGCTGTTTTTT
CASSLGSGGSGELFF
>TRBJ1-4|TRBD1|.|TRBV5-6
TGTGCCAGCAGCGGAGACAGGGAAGGTGAAAAACTGTTTTTT
CASSGDREGEKLFF
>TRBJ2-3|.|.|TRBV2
TGTGCCAGCACCCCTCGGCGGGTCGCAGATACGCAGTATTTT
CASTPRRVADTQYF
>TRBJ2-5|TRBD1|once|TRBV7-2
TGTGCCAGCAGCTCTACACAGGGGTACCTGGGGGAGACCCAGTACTTC
CASSSTQGYLGETQYF
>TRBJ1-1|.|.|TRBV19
TGTGCCAGTAGGCTATTTGACAGATGGAACACTGAAGCTTTCTTT
CASRLFDRWNTEAFF
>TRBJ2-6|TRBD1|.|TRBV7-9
TGTGCCAGCAGCTTCCCACCGGGACAGGGCGTCTCTGGGGCCAACGTCCTGACTTTC
CASSFPPGQGVSGANVLTF
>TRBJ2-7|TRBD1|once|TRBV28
TGTGCCAGCAGTGAATTCCGTGACAGGGGGCTCTACGAGCAGTACTTC
CASSEFRDRGLYEQYF
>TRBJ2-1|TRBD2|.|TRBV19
TGTGCCAGTAGTATTTGGGGGGGGACGGACAATGAGCAGTTCTTC
CASSIWGGTDNEQFF
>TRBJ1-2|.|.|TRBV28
TGTGCCAGCAGTTTGAAAAACCCGAGTCTCTATGGCTACACCTTC
CASSLKNPSLYGYTF
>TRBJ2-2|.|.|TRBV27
TGTGCCAGCAGTCCGGACTCCCCGGACACCGGGGAGCTGTTTTTT
CASSPDSPDTGELFF
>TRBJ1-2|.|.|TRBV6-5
TGTGCCAGCCCCCCCCACACAGGGTTTGGATGTGGCTACACCTTC
CASPPHTGFGCGYTF
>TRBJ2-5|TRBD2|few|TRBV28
TGTGCCAGCAGTTTTGGTAGCGGGAGGGATTCGGGAGAGACCCAGTACTTC
CASSFGSGRDSGETQYF
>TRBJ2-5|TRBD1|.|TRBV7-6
TGTGCCAGCAGCGATCGGGACAGACAAGAGACCCAGTACTTC
CASSDRDRQETQYF
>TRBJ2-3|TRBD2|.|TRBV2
TGTGCCAGCAGGTCACTAGCGGTCAGCACAGATACGCAGTATTTT
CASRSLAVSTDTQYF
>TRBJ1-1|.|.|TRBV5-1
TGCGCCAGCAGCTTGGAGGGGGTTGGCACTGAAGCTTTCTTT
CASSLEGVGTEAFF
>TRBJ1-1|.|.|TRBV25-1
TGTGCCAGCACCCAGGGGTCCACTGAAGCTTTCTTT
CASTQGSTEAFF